The clone carrying this T cell receptor beta chain came up once. This record belongs to a study of shared clonotypes between healthy human individuals. Naive CD8 cells, CD45RO-negative and positively selected for CCR7, excluded terminally differentiated effector memory CD45RA+ cells. CDR1 and CDR2 from the germline V gene are MNHNY and SVGAGI (reference sequence). The CDR3 consists of 14 residues. The V end was cut by 7 bases, the J end by 9 bases, with 16 bases between. The protocol was immunoSEQ multiplex PCR, while the TCRdb copy is restricted to in-frame clones and leaves out a portion. The table records about 1,900,000 clones, about 94% of them present only once.

The origin of this receptor is a man aged 18 to 30 in good health. The sequenced sample was naive CD8+ T cells sorted from blood. The chain has TRBV6-6 and TRBJ1-6; D is ambiguous. DNA of the CDR3: TGTGCCAGCACCGACTCTCGACGGATTTCACCCCTCCACTTT. Translating gives CASTDSRRISPLHF.